This entry describes one T cell receptor (beta chain). The sample comes from a study of glioma-infiltrating T cells after dendritic cell vaccination. Time point defined: after dendritic cell vaccination, including at tumor progression/relapse. Sequenced by immunoSEQ multiplex PCR; TCRdb stores in-frame clones only, minus some. The sample gives around 87,000 clones, roughly four fifths of which show up once; 5.5% to 8% is in the top ten. The CDR3 spans 12 residues. Germline CDR1 is SGDLS and CDR2 is YYNGEE. V gave up 4 bases and J gave up 3 bases, with 7 bases separating them. This specimen consisted of blood, obtained after dendritic cell vaccination. V usage is TRBV9 and J usage is TRBJ1-2; D may be TRBD1 (5 bases). This receptor was identified in a human donor with glioblastoma. The DNA of the CDR3 is TGTGCCAGCAGCCGGGGGGACTATGGCTACACCTTC. Translating it yields CASSRGDYGYTF.